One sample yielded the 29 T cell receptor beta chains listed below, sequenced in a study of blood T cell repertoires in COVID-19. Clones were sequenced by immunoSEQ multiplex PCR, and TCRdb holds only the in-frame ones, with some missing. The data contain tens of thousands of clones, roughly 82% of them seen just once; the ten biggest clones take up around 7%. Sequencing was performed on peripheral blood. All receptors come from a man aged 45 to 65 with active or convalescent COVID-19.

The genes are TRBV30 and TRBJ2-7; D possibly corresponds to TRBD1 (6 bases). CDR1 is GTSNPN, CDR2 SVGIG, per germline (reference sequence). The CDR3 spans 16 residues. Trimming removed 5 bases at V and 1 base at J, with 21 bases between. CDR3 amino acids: CAWGIRGHHISYEQYF. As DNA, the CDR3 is TGTGCCTGGGGCATTCGGGGACATCACATTTCCTACGAGCAGTACTTC.

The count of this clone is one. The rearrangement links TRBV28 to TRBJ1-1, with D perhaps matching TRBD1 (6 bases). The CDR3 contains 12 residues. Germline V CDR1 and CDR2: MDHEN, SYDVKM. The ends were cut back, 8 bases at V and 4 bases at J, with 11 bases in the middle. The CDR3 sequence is CASLQGPTEAFF. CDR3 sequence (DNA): TGTGCCAGCCTACAGGGTCCCACTGAAGCTTTCTTT.

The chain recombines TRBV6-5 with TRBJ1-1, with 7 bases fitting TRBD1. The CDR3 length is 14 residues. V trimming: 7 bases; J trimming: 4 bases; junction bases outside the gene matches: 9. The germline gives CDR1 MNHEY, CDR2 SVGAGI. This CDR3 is CASTQGVVSTEAFF. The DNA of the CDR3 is TGTGCCAGCACTCAGGGGGTGGTGAGCACTGAAGCTTTCTTT.

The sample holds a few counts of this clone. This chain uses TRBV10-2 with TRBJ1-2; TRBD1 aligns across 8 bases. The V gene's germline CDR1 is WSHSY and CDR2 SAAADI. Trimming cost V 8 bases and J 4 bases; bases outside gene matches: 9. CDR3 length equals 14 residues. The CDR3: CASLWTGIGYGYTF. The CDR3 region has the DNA TGCGCCAGCCTATGGACAGGGATAGGCTATGGCTACACCTTC.

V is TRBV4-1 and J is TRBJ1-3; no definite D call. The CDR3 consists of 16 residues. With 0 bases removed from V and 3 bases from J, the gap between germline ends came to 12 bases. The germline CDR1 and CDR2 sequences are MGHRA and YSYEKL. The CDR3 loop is CASSQDQGGGGNTIYF. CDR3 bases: TGCGCCAGCAGCCAAGATCAAGGAGGAGGTGGAAACACCATATATTTT.

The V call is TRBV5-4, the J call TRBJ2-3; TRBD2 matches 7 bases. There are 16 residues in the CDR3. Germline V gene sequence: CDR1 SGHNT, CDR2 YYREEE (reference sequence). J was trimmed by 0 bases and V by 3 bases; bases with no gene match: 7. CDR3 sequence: CASSSGGSTSTDTQYF. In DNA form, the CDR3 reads TGTGCCAGCAGCTCCGGGGGGTCAACTAGCACAGATACGCAGTATTTT.

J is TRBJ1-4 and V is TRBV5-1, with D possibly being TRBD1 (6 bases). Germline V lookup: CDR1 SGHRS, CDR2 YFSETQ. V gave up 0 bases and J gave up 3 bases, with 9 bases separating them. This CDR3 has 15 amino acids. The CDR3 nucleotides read TGCGCCAGCAGCTTGGGGGACACGTCTAATGAAAAACTGTTTTTT. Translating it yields CASSLGDTSNEKLFF.

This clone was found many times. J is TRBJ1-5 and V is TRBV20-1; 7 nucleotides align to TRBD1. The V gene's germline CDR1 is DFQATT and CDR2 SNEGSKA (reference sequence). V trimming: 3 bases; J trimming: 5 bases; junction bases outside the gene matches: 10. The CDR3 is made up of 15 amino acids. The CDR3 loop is CSASREQGIDQPQHF. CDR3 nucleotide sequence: TGCAGTGCTAGTCGGGAACAGGGGATCGATCAGCCCCAGCATTTT.

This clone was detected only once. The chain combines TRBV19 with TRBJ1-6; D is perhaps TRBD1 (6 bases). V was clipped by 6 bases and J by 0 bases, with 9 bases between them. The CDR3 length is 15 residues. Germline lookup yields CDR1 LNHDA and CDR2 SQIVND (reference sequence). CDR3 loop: CASRSDSSYNSPLHF. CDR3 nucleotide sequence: TGTGCCAGTAGATCGGACAGCTCCTATAATTCACCCCTCCACTTT.

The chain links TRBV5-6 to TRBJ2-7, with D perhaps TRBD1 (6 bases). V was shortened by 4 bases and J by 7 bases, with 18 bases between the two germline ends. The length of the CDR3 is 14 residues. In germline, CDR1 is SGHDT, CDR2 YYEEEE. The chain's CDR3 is CASSLPGQRREQYV. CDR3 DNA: TGTGCCAGCAGCCTCCCGGGACAACGAAGAGAGCAGTACGTC.

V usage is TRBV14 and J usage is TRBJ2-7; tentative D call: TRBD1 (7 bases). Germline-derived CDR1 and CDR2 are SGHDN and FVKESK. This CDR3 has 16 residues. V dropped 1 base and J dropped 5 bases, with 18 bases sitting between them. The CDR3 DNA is TGTGCCAGCAGCCAAGTAGGGGGGCGTCAGGGGGACGAGCAGTACGTC. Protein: CASSQVGGRQGDEQYV.

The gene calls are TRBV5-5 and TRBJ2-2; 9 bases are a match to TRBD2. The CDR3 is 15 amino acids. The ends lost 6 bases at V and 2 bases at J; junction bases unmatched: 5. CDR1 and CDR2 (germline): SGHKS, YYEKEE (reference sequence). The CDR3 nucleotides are TGTGCCAGCAAGAGCGGGGGGTCTAACACCGGGGAGCTGTTTTTT. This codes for CASKSGGSNTGELFF.

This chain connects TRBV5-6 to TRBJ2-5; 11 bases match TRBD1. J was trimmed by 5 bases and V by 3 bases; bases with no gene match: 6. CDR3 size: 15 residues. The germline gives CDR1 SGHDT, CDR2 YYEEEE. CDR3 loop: CASSSDRGLSETQYF. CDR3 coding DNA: TGTGCCAGCAGCTCGGACAGGGGGCTTTCGGAGACCCAGTACTTC. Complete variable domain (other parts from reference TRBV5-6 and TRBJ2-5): DAGVTQSPTHLIKTRGQQVTLRCSPKSGHDTVSWYQQALGQGPQFIFQYYEEEERQRGNFPDRFSGHQFPNYSSELNVNALLLGDSALYLCASSSDRGLSETQYFGPGTRLLVL.

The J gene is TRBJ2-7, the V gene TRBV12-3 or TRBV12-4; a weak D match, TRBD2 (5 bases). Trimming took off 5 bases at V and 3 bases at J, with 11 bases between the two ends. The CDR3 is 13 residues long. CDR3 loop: CASSVPGNYEQYF. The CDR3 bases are TGTGCCAGCAGTGTTCCGGGGAACTACGAGCAGTACTTC.

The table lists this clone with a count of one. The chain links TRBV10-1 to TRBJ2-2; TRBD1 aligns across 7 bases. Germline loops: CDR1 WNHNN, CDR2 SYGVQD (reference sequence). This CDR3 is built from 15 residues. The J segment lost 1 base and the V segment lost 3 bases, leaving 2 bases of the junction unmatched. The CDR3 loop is CASSDSGGNTGELFF. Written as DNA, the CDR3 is TGCGCCAGCAGTGATTCAGGGGGGAACACCGGGGAGCTGTTTTTT.

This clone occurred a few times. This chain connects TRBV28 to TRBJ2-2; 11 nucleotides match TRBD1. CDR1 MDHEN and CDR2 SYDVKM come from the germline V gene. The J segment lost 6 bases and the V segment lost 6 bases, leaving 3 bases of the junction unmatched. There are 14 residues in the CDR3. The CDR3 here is CASRGQGAAGELFF. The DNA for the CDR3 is TGTGCCAGCAGAGGACAGGGGGCAGCCGGGGAGCTGTTTTTT.

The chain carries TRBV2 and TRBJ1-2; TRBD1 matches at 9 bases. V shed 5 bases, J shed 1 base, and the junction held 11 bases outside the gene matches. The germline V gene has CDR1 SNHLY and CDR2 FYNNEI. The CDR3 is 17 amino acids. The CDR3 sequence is CASSPPTGGGFNYGYTF. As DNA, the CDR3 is TGTGCCAGCAGTCCCCCGACAGGGGGAGGATTTAACTATGGCTACACCTTC.

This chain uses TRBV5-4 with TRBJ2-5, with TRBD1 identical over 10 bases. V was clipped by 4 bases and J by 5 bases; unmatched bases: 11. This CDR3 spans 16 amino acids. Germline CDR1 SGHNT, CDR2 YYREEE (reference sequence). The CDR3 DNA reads TGTGCCAGCAGCCGACCGACAGGGGGCAACGGGGAGACCCAGTACTTC. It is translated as CASSRPTGGNGETQYF.

This CDR3 reads CASSRGQDWEGYGYTF. The DNA of the CDR3 is TGTGCCAGCAGTCGGGGACAGGATTGGGAGGGCTATGGCTACACCTTC. The chain employs TRBV27 and TRBJ1-2; 8 bases agree with TRBD1. Germline assignment: CDR1 MNHEY and CDR2 SMNVEV (reference sequence). The CDR3 covers 16 residues. Trimming removed 5 bases from V and 4 bases from J; junction bases left unmatched: 12.

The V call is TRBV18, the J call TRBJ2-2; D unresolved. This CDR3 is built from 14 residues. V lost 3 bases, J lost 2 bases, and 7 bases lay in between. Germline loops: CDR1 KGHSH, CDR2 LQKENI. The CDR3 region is CASSPTVNTGELFF. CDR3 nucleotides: TGTGCCAGCTCACCTACGGTTAACACCGGGGAGCTGTTTTTT.

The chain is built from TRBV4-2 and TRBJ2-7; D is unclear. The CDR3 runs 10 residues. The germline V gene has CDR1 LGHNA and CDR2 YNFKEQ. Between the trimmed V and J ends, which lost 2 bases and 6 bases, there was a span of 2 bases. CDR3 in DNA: TGTGCCAGCAGCCAACGCGAGCAGTACGTC. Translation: CASSQREQYV.

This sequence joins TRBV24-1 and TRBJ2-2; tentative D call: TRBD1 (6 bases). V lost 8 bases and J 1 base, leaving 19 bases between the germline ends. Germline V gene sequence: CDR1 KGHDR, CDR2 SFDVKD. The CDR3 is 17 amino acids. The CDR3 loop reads CATTLIQGFKNTGELFF. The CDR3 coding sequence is TGTGCCACCACCCTCATACAGGGATTTAAGAACACCGGGGAGCTGTTTTTT.

The chain's CDR3 is CASRQGWGQETQYF. CDR3 DNA: TGTGCCAGCAGGCAGGGGTGGGGCCAAGAGACCCAGTACTTC. This chain connects TRBV6-5 to TRBJ2-5; possibly TRBD1 for D (6 bases). Germline CDR1 is MNHEY and CDR2 is SVGAGI. Trimming left V 6 bases short and J 1 base short, with 12 bases between. The CDR3 is made up of 14 amino acids.

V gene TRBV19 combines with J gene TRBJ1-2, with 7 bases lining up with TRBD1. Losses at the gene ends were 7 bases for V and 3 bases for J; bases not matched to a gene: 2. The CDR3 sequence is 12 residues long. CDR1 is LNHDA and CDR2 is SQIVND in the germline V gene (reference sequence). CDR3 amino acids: CASTQGHYGYTF. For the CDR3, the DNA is TGTGCCAGTACACAGGGGCACTATGGCTACACCTTC.

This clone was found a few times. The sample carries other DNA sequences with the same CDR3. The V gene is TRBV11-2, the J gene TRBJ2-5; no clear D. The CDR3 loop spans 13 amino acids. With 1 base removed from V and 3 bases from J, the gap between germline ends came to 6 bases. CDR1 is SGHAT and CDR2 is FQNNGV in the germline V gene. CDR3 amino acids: CASSLGQEETQYF. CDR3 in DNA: TGTGCCAGCAGCTTAGGCCAGGAAGAGACCCAGTACTTC. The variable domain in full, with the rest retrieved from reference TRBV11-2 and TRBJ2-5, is EAGVAQSPRYKIIEKRQSVAFWCNPISGHATLYWYQQILGQGPKLLIQFQNNGVVDDSQLPKDRFSAERLKGVDSTLKIQPAKLEDSAVYLCASSLGQEETQYFGPGTRLLVL.

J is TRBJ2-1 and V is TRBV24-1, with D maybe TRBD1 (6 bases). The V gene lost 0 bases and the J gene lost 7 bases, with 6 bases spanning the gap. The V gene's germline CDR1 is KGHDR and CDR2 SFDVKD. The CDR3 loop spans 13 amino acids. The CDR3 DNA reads TGTGCCACCAGTGATTTGAGGGGGAATGAGCAGTTCTTC. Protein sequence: CATSDLRGNEQFF.

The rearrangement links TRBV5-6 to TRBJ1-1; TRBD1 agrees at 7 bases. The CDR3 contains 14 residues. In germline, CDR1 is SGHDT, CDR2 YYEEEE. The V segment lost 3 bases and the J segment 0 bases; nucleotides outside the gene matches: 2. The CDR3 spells CASSWQGVNTEAFF. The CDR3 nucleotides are TGTGCCAGCAGCTGGCAGGGGGTGAACACTGAAGCTTTCTTT.

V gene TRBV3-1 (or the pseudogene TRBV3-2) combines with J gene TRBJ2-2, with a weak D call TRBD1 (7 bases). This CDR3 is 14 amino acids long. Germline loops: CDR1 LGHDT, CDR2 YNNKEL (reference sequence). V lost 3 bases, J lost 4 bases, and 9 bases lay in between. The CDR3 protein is CASSQQGGTGELFF. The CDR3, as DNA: TGTGCCAGCAGCCAGCAGGGGGGCACCGGGGAGCTGTTTTTT.

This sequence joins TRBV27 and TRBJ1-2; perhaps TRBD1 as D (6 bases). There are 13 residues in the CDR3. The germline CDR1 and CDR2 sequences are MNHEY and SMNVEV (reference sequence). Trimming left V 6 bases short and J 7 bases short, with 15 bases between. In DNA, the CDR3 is TGTGCCAGCAGCCTCTCACAGGGAACTGGCTACACCTTC. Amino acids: CASSLSQGTGYTF.